This is a list of T cell receptor beta chains from one sample in a study of blood T cell repertoires in COVID-19. Sequencing was performed with immunoSEQ multiplex PCR; in TCRdb, only in-frame clones are kept and a portion is missing. The table includes 20,000 to 25,000 clones, about 83% detected once. Sequenced sample: peripheral blood. The origin of the receptors is a man aged 65 to 79 with acute or convalescent COVID-19. CDR3s include the opening cysteine and the closing phenylalanine or tryptophan. The D gene is left open where the match is weak. Some rows mark clone size as missing; the rest say once, few, many or name a class of expanded clone.

clone_size | j_call | d_call | v_call | cdr3_nt | cdr3_aa
NA | TRBJ2-3 | TRBD2 | TRBV6-1 | TGTGCCAGCAGTGAAGACGATAGCGGGGCCACAGATACGCAGTATTTT | CASSEDDSGATDTQYF
few | TRBJ2-5 | TRBD2 | TRBV5-1 | TGCGCCAGCAGCTTTAGGGCTAGCGGGACTCAAGAGACCCAGTACTTC | CASSFRASGTQETQYF
NA | TRBJ1-1 | NA | TRBV10-3 | TGTGCCATCAGTCCCGGACAGAAACGGGGTGAAGCTTTCTTT | CAISPGQKRGEAFF
NA | TRBJ2-5 | NA | TRBV14 | TGTGCCAGCAGCTCGCCCCTCGGCGGGGAGACCCAGTACTTC | CASSSPLGGETQYF
NA | TRBJ1-2 | NA | TRBV5-4 | TGTGCCAGCAGCACCGGGACACTCTATGGCTACACCTTC | CASSTGTLYGYTF
NA | TRBJ2-1 | TRBD1 | TRBV29-1 | TGCAGCGTTGAGAGGACAGGTCCCCATGAGCAGTTCTTC | CSVERTGPHEQFF
NA | TRBJ2-5 | NA | TRBV6-5 | TGTGCCAGCAGTTCGGGACACCTCCTGTACTTC | CASSSGHLLYF
NA | TRBJ2-5 | TRBD1 | TRBV9 | TGTGCCAGCAGCACCGGGACAGGCTTTCAAGAGACCCAGTACTTC | CASSTGTGFQETQYF
NA | TRBJ2-3 | TRBD2 | TRBV7-7 | TGTGCCAGCAGTCCCCTTGCGGGGGTCACAGATACGCAGTATTTT | CASSPLAGVTDTQYF
NA | TRBJ1-6 | NA | TRBV20-1 | TGCAGTGCTAGCGGAGGATCACCCCTCCACTTT | CSASGGSPLHF
NA | TRBJ1-6 | NA | TRBV7-3 | TGTGCCAGCAGCTTGCCGGGATCTAATTCACCCCTCCACTTT | CASSLPGSNSPLHF
NA | TRBJ1-4 | TRBD1 | TRBV9 | TGTGCCAGCAGCGCAGGGGGGACAGGAGAAAAACTGTTTTTT | CASSAGGTGEKLFF
NA | TRBJ1-2 | NA | TRBV19 | TGTGCCAGTACTCGGGGGTCCCTCAATGGCTACACCTTC | CASTRGSLNGYTF
NA | TRBJ2-2 | NA | TRBV27 | TGTGCCAGCAGTTCCCCGACAGGTGCCGGGGAGCTGTTTTTT | CASSSPTGAGELFF
NA | TRBJ2-1 | NA | TRBV3-1/TRBV3-2 | TGTGCCAGCAGCCAAGTGGTCCGGGACACCAATTCCAATGAGCAGTTCTTC | CASSQVVRDTNSNEQFF